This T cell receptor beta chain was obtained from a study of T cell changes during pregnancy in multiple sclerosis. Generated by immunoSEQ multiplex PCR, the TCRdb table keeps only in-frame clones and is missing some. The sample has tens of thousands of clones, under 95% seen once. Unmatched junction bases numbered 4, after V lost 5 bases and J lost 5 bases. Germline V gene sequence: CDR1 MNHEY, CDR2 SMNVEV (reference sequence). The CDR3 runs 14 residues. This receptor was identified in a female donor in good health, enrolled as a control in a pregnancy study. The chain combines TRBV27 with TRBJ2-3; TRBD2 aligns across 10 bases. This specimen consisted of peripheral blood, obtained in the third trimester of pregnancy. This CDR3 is CASSPRLAGDTQYF. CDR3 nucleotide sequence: TGTGCCAGCAGTCCTCGACTAGCGGGAGATACGCAGTATTTT.